A selection of T cell receptor beta chains follows, all from one sample in a study of T cell responses to AZD1222 COVID-19 vaccine. Libraries were prepared by immunoSEQ multiplex PCR; TCRdb keeps only in-frame clonotypes and omits some of them. The data contain 130,000 or so clones, 90% to 95% of them singletons. Specimen: peripheral blood, collected on day 0 of AZD1222 vaccination. The source of these receptors is an adult in good health. CDR3s include the opening cysteine and the closing phenylalanine or tryptophan. D genes are given only for firm matches. Size is omitted from some rows. Given values are once, few, many or a class for expanded clones.

CDR3nt: TGTGCCACCAGTGATCCGACAGGGACAGATACGCAGTATTTT; CDR3aa: CATSDPTGTDTQYF; j_gene: TRBJ2-3; v_gene: TRBV24-1; len: 14; abundance: -; d_gene: TRBD1
CDR3nt: TGTGCCAGCAGTTCTAGGACTAGCGGGAGGGGCAACAATGAGCAGTTCTTC; CDR3aa: CASSSRTSGRGNNEQFF; j_gene: TRBJ2-1; v_gene: TRBV7-6; len: 17; abundance: -; d_gene: TRBD2
CDR3nt: TGTGCCAGCAGTCCCTGGGACAGGTTCCGCTACGAGCAGTACTTC; CDR3aa: CASSPWDRFRYEQYF; j_gene: TRBJ2-7; v_gene: TRBV28; len: 15; abundance: -; d_gene: TRBD1
CDR3nt: TGTGCCTGGAGTAGGCAGGGGGCGGGATACACCTTC; CDR3aa: CAWSRQGAGYTF; j_gene: TRBJ1-2; v_gene: TRBV30; len: 12; abundance: -; d_gene: TRBD1
CDR3nt: TGCGCCAGCAGCTCGACTGGGACCCAGTACTTC; CDR3aa: CASSSTGTQYF; j_gene: TRBJ2-5; v_gene: TRBV10-2; len: 11; abundance: -; d_gene: -
CDR3nt: TGCGCCAGCAGCTTGGGGACCACGTACAATGAGCAGTTCTTC; CDR3aa: CASSLGTTYNEQFF; j_gene: TRBJ2-1; v_gene: TRBV5-1; len: 14; abundance: -; d_gene: -
CDR3nt: TGTGCCAGCAGGGAGGGTCAGGGACAGCCCCAGCATTTT; CDR3aa: CASREGQGQPQHF; j_gene: TRBJ1-5; v_gene: TRBV6-5; len: 13; abundance: -; d_gene: -
CDR3nt: TGTGCCAGCAGCTTAGGCACCAACACAGATACGCAGTATTTT; CDR3aa: CASSLGTNTDTQYF; j_gene: TRBJ2-3; v_gene: TRBV7-8; len: 14; abundance: -; d_gene: -
CDR3nt: TGCAGCGTTGAAAGGGAGACCCAGTACTTC; CDR3aa: CSVERETQYF; j_gene: TRBJ2-5; v_gene: TRBV29-1; len: 10; abundance: -; d_gene: -
CDR3nt: TGTGCCTGGAGTGCGTCGGGGCTTTACGAGCAGTACTTC; CDR3aa: CAWSASGLYEQYF; j_gene: TRBJ2-7; v_gene: TRBV30; len: 13; abundance: -; d_gene: -
CDR3nt: TGTGCCAGCTCACCCCCTGCCAGGGTGGAAACCCAGTACTTC; CDR3aa: CASSPPARVETQYF; j_gene: TRBJ2-5; v_gene: TRBV18; len: 14; abundance: -; d_gene: -
CDR3nt: TGTGCCAGCAGTTTTGGCGGGACAGCGCAAGAGACCCAGTACTTC; CDR3aa: CASSFGGTAQETQYF; j_gene: TRBJ2-5; v_gene: TRBV28; len: 15; abundance: -; d_gene: -
CDR3nt: TGTGCCAGCAGCCCCGGCAACTACGAGCAGTACTTC; CDR3aa: CASSPGNYEQYF; j_gene: TRBJ2-7; v_gene: TRBV27; len: 12; abundance: -; d_gene: -
CDR3nt: TGCAGCGCCCTCCTGGGGACGACTGAAGCTTTCTTT; CDR3aa: CSALLGTTEAFF; j_gene: TRBJ1-1; v_gene: TRBV29-1; len: 12; abundance: few; d_gene: -
CDR3nt: TGTGCCAGCAGCAAGCCACCGGGACAGGGAAACTATGGCTACACCTTC; CDR3aa: CASSKPPGQGNYGYTF; j_gene: TRBJ1-2; v_gene: TRBV21-1; len: 16; abundance: once; d_gene: -
CDR3nt: TGTGCCAGCAGTTCCAGGGGTCCCCTTACAGATACGCAGTATTTT; CDR3aa: CASSSRGPLTDTQYF; j_gene: TRBJ2-3; v_gene: TRBV28; len: 15; abundance: -; d_gene: -
CDR3nt: TGTGCCAGTAGTATCAGGGGGCATGGAAACACCATATATTTT; CDR3aa: CASSIRGHGNTIYF; j_gene: TRBJ1-3; v_gene: TRBV19; len: 14; abundance: -; d_gene: TRBD1
CDR3nt: TGTGCTAGTGGTTTTGTCGCGGGTGAGATTATGACAGGCTATGGCTACACCTTC; CDR3aa: CASGFVAGEIMTGYGYTF; j_gene: TRBJ1-2; v_gene: TRBV12-5; len: 18; abundance: once; d_gene: -
CDR3nt: TGTGCCAGCAGCTCCGCGGGGGGGCCGGTAGAGGAGCAGTACTTC; CDR3aa: CASSSAGGPVEEQYF; j_gene: TRBJ2-7; v_gene: TRBV9; len: 15; abundance: -; d_gene: TRBD2
CDR3nt: TGTGCCATGCAGGAGGGTTTGAACACTGAAGCTTTCTTT; CDR3aa: CAMQEGLNTEAFF; j_gene: TRBJ1-1; v_gene: TRBV10-3; len: 13; abundance: once; d_gene: -
CDR3nt: TGTGCCAGCAGTTTATCAGGCGAGCAGTACTTC; CDR3aa: CASSLSGEQYF; j_gene: TRBJ2-7; v_gene: TRBV27; len: 11; abundance: -; d_gene: -
CDR3nt: TGTGCCAGCAGCTTAATCCAGACAGGGAAAAATAGCAATCAGCCCCAGCATTTT; CDR3aa: CASSLIQTGKNSNQPQHF; j_gene: TRBJ1-5; v_gene: TRBV7-3; len: 18; abundance: -; d_gene: TRBD1
CDR3nt: TGTGCCAGCAGAAAGACCCTCATGAACACTGAAGCTTTCTTT; CDR3aa: CASRKTLMNTEAFF; j_gene: TRBJ1-1; v_gene: TRBV2; len: 14; abundance: -; d_gene: -
CDR3nt: TGTGCCAGCAGTTTTAGAGGGGTGGATGAAAAACTGTTTTTT; CDR3aa: CASSFRGVDEKLFF; j_gene: TRBJ1-4; v_gene: TRBV27; len: 14; abundance: -; d_gene: -
CDR3nt: TGTGCCAGCAGTTACCCGACAGGGGCGAGGTACGAGCAGTACTTC; CDR3aa: CASSYPTGARYEQYF; j_gene: TRBJ2-7; v_gene: TRBV6-6; len: 15; abundance: -; d_gene: TRBD1
CDR3nt: TGTGCCACCCGAAGGGGGCCCGGTCAGCCCCAGCATTTT; CDR3aa: CATRRGPGQPQHF; j_gene: TRBJ1-5; v_gene: TRBV15; len: 13; abundance: -; d_gene: TRBD1
CDR3nt: TGTGCCAGCAGTCCGATCCCTAACTATGGCTACACCTTC; CDR3aa: CASSPIPNYGYTF; j_gene: TRBJ1-2; v_gene: TRBV28; len: 13; abundance: -; d_gene: -
CDR3nt: TGTGCCAGCAGCTTGGCCGGCCCCGGGGAGCTGTTTTTT; CDR3aa: CASSLAGPGELFF; j_gene: TRBJ2-2; v_gene: TRBV5-4; len: 13; abundance: once; d_gene: -
CDR3nt: TGCGCCAGCAGCCCGGGGGGGGCTTCCGAGCAGTACTTC; CDR3aa: CASSPGGASEQYF; j_gene: TRBJ2-7; v_gene: TRBV5-1; len: 13; abundance: -; d_gene: TRBD2